This T cell receptor beta chain came from a study of blood T cell repertoires in COVID-19. About the study: COVID-19 samples, acute and convalescent, were from the United States, Italy and Spain.

In the source study's methods: It was from reference gene primer amplification that nucleated cell counts were estimated. Some clones are missing from TCRdb's copy, which holds only in-frame ones; the method was immunoSEQ multiplex PCR. Clone size and the V and J calls come from that table; the DNA yielded D and trimming. The sample has 260,000 or so clones; about 85% are singletons. Participants were aged about 18 to 100 years, lived in roughly 25 US areas, and enrolled virtually. The CDR3 extends over 15 amino acids. Germline lookup yields CDR1 GTSNPN and CDR2 SVGIG (reference sequence). The V and J ends lost 2 bases and 7 bases, in that order; junction bases with no gene match: 8.

The J gene is TRBJ1-5, the V gene TRBV30, with TRBD1 matching 10 bases. The TCR was taken from a woman between 50 and 59 years old who had recovered from COVID-19. Sequencing input: PBMCs or T cells enriched from blood (not recorded which). The CDR3 DNA sequence: TGTGCCTGGAGTTACGGGACAGGGGTCGGGCAGCCCCAGCATTTT. Its protein is CAWSYGTGVGQPQHF.